Below, one T cell receptor (beta chain) is given with its context. Profiled with immunoSEQ multiplex PCR; TCRdb holds only in-frame clones, not every one. The data hold 1.5 million to 1.9 million clones, with 95% to 99% observed a single time. These data originate in a study of shared clonotypes between healthy human individuals. There are 15 residues in the CDR3. Trimming cost V 1 base and J 7 bases, with 14 bases left between them. Germline V gene sequence: CDR1 KGHSH, CDR2 LQKENI. The source of this sequence is a man aged 30 to 45 in good health. The specimen sequenced was naive CD4+ T cells sorted from blood. Subset reported: CD45RA+ positively selected. This sequence joins TRBV18 and TRBJ2-1; tentatively, D is TRBD1 (6 bases). The CDR3 DNA reads as TGTGCCAGCTCACCACTCTCCAGGGGCGTGAATGAGCAGTTCTTC. This gives the protein CASSPLSRGVNEQFF.